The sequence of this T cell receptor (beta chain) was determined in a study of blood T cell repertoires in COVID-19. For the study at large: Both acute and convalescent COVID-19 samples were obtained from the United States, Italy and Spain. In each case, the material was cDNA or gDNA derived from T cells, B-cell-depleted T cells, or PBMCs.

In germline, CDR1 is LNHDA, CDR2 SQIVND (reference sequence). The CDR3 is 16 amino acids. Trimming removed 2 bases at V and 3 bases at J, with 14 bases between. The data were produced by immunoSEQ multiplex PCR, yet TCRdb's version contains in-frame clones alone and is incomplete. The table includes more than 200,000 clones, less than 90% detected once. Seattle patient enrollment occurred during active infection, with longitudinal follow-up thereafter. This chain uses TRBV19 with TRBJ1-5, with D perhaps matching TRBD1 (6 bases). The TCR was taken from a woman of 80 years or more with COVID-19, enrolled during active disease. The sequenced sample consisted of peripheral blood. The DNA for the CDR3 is TGTGCCAGTAGTATAATGGGGAAGGGGGACAATCAGCCCCAGCATTTT. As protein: CASSIMGKGDNQPQHF.